This T cell receptor (beta chain) emerged from a study of long-term antiretroviral therapy in people with HIV. None of the participants with HIV were treated outside the United States. Each sample contained 1-10 million cryopreserved PBMC, thawed before DNA extraction. Findings and limits, study-wide: Pre-ART clonal expansion yielded clones that dominated the repertoire at all time points.

Trimming at V came to 10 bases and at J to 4 bases, leaving 15 bases not matched to a gene. Germline V gene lookup returns CDR1 MNHEY and CDR2 SMNVEV (reference sequence). This CDR3 spans 16 amino acids. Of note for this clone: As yet, its antigen is unknown.

Investigators performed immunoSEQ version v3.0 at survey level. A per-sample goal of roughly 35,000-55,000 T-cell genomes was targeted by sequencing. Profiled with immunoSEQ multiplex PCR; TCRdb holds only in-frame clones, not every one. This table holds approximately 21,000 clones, around 90% found once. V usage is TRBV27 and J usage is TRBJ2-7; TRBD1 matches 11 bases. Sequenced here: unsorted PBMCs, sampled 2.3 years after starting antiretroviral therapy. This sequence was found in a man in his 60s with HIV. The chain's CDR3 is CATLVPLGQGGYEQYF. The DNA for the CDR3 is TGTGCCACCCTTGTCCCCCTGGGACAGGGGGGTTACGAGCAGTACTTC.